What follows are 32 T cell receptor beta chains derived from one specimen sequenced in a study of identical twins. A single record per CDR3 protein comes from TCRdb applying MiXCR to the 5' RACE reads. This table holds hundreds of thousands of distinct CDR3 sequences, 8.6% found once. These data are also associated with another study on yellow fever vaccine responses in identical twins.

Sequencing input: PBMCs. These receptor sequences come from a woman aged 18-35 years in good health.

The J gene is TRBJ2-5, the V gene TRBV6-5, with no clear D. Trimming took 4 bases from V and 7 from J, leaving 13 bases between them. From germline, CDR1 is MNHEY and CDR2 SVGAGI. This CDR3 is built from 13 residues. The CDR3 DNA sequence: TGTGCCAGCAGTTTTGTGGGTGGTGGGACCCAGTACTTC. Its protein product is CASSFVGGGTQYF.

The CDR3 loop reads CSAHSGTIAPYYGYTF. The CDR3, as DNA: TGCAGCGCCCACAGTGGGACAATAGCACCTTACTATGGCTACACCTTC. The chain has TRBV29-1 and TRBJ1-2; D is perhaps TRBD1 (6 bases). V lost 7 bases and J 3 bases, leaving 24 bases between the germline ends. The CDR3 consists of 16 residues. Germline loops: CDR1 SQVTM, CDR2 ANQGSEA.

This clonotype was found many times. The rearrangement joins TRBV2 to TRBJ2-7, with 8 bases lining up with TRBD2. CDR3 size: 17 residues. Unmatched junction bases numbered 12, after V lost 0 bases and J lost 5 bases. CDR1 and CDR2 from the germline V gene are SNHLY and FYNNEI. The CDR3 nucleotides are TGTGCCAGCAGTGAAGCAACCGGCGGGGGGATGCCCCACGAGCAGTACTTC. Translated: CASSEATGGGMPHEQYF.

This sequence joins TRBV6-2 or TRBV6-3 and TRBJ2-7; 7 bases map to TRBD2. The V gene end was trimmed by 7 bases and the J gene end by 2 bases; junction bases not matched to a gene: 8. Germline V gene lookup returns CDR1 MNHEY and CDR2 SVGEGT. The CDR3 sequence is 14 residues long. The CDR3, as DNA: TGTGCCAGCAATGTGGGCGGGAGCCCCTACGAGCAGTACTTC. This translates into CASNVGGSPYEQYF.

V is TRBV3-1 and J is TRBJ1-5, with D possibly matching TRBD1 (5 bases). This CDR3 spans 13 amino acids. Trimming left V 3 bases short and J 4 bases short, with 7 bases between. Germline assignment: CDR1 LGHDT and CDR2 YNNKEL (reference sequence). The CDR3 sequence is CASSHRVNQPQHF. DNA for the CDR3: TGTGCCAGCAGCCACAGGGTTAATCAGCCCCAGCATTTT.

This clonotype has a handful of counts. The V and J genes are TRBV27 and TRBJ2-7; TRBD2 agrees at 13 bases. This CDR3 has 19 residues. Germline V gene data show CDR1 as MNHEY and CDR2 as SMNVEV (reference sequence). With 3 bases clipped from V and 2 bases from J, the junction kept 13 bases outside the gene matches. In DNA form, the CDR3 reads TGTGCCAGCAGTTTCTTGGGCGGGACTAGCGGGACCCGAACCTACGAGCAGTACTTC. Its protein product is CASSFLGGTSGTRTYEQYF.

This clonotype has just a few counts. The chain recombines TRBV18 with TRBJ2-7; 9 nucleotides line up with TRBD1. V was pared by 5 bases and J by 7 bases, with 12 bases of the junction left unmatched. The CDR3 runs to 15 residues. From germline, CDR1 is KGHSH and CDR2 LQKENI. CDR3 sequence (DNA): TGTGCCAGCTCAGCACAGGGGGCGACTAGGGGAGAGCAGTACTTC. It translates to CASSAQGATRGEQYF.

This clonotype was counted a few times. The chain couples TRBV6-2 or TRBV6-3 to TRBJ2-7, with D uncertain. Germline V gene data show CDR1 as MNHEY and CDR2 as SVGEGT. Trimming shortened V by 6 bases and J by 3 bases, and 18 bases separated the two germline ends. The CDR3 is 15 residues long. DNA for the CDR3: TGTGCCAGCAGCCAAGTTGGGCAGATCCTCTACGAGCAGTACTTC. Amino acid sequence: CASSQVGQILYEQYF.

This clonotype was seen more than once but under ten times. This chain joins TRBV5-5 and TRBJ2-7, with TRBD1 matching over 9 bases. CDR1 is SGHKS, CDR2 YYEKEE, per germline (reference sequence). The V gene end was trimmed by 7 bases and the J gene end by 5 bases; junction bases not matched to a gene: 7. This CDR3 has 13 residues. The CDR3, as DNA: TGTGCCAGCCATTTGACAGGGGGGAACGAGCAGTACTTC. The encoded protein is CASHLTGGNEQYF.

This clonotype was seen more than once but under ten times. The chain combines TRBV6-1 with TRBJ1-6; TRBD1 matches at 8 bases. CDR1 and CDR2 from the germline V gene are MNHNS and SASEGT. The CDR3 is 15 amino acids. The J segment lost 8 bases and the V segment lost 5 bases, leaving 8 bases of the junction unmatched. The CDR3 region has the DNA TGTGCCAGCAGTAGACGGGGGACAGGAGATTCACCCCTCCACTTT. The encoded protein is CASSRRGTGDSPLHF.

This clonotype has a count of ten or more. Germline and junction disagree at one end, which may indicate a read error. V usage is TRBV20-1 and J usage is TRBJ2-7; no clear D. Germline CDR1 DFQATT, CDR2 SNEGSKA (reference sequence). The CDR3 has 11 amino acids. This CDR3 is CSAGDSYEQYF. The CDR3, as DNA: TGCAGTGCTGGAGACTCCTACGAGCAGTACTTC.

The chain has TRBV12-3 or TRBV12-4 and TRBJ2-2, with a weak D call TRBD2 (6 bases). The V and J ends lost 5 bases and 0 bases respectively, with 16 bases between them. The CDR3 length is 17 residues. DNA for the CDR3: TGTGCCAGCAGTCCGCATCGGCTAGCGACGAACACCGGGGAGCTGTTTTTT. This sequence encodes CASSPHRLATNTGELFF.

The rearrangement joins TRBV19 to TRBJ2-1; D is uncertain. Trimming stripped 4 bases from V and 2 bases from J, with 9 bases between. This CDR3 comprises 14 residues. Germline V CDR1 and CDR2: LNHDA, SQIVND (reference sequence). CDR3 amino acids: CASSRQAPYNEQFF. CDR3 in DNA: TGTGCCAGTAGTAGGCAGGCTCCCTACAATGAGCAGTTCTTC.

This clonotype has a count of ten or more. This chain connects TRBV5-1 to TRBJ2-1; tentative D call: TRBD2 (5 bases). Germline CDR1 and CDR2: SGHRS and YFSETQ. V was clipped by 2 bases and J by 6 bases, with 12 bases between them. This CDR3 has 14 amino acids. CDR3 amino acids: CASSFGEIFNEQFF. CDR3 bases: TGCGCCAGCAGCTTTGGGGAGATTTTCAATGAGCAGTTCTTC.

CDR3 bases: TGTGCCAGCAGTTACTTATTACTAGCGGGAGTCACTGAGCAGTTCTTC. Translated, it gives CASSYLLLAGVTEQFF. The chain carries TRBV6-2 or TRBV6-3 and TRBJ2-1, with 11 bases aligning to TRBD2. The J segment lost 9 bases and the V segment lost 1 base, leaving 8 bases of the junction unmatched. The germline V gene encodes CDR1 MNHEY and CDR2 SVGEGT. The CDR3 is 16 residues long.

This clonotype was observed a handful of times. The chain links TRBV29-1 to TRBJ2-3; no clear D gene. Germline values: CDR1 SQVTM, CDR2 ANQGSEA. V shed 5 bases and J shed 2 bases, with 17 bases lying between them. The CDR3 is 15 residues long. DNA of the CDR3: TGCAGCGTTCCTGACGGTCGGCCACTCACAGATACGCAGTATTTT. It encodes CSVPDGRPLTDTQYF.

This clonotype has a count of ten or more. The V and J genes are TRBV7-8 and TRBJ2-7; 9 bases are a match to TRBD2. J lost 4 bases, V lost 7 bases, and 11 bases had no gene match. The CDR3 runs to 15 residues. Germline CDR1 SGHVS, CDR2 FQNEAQ. CDR3 residues: CASIVGGTSWYEQYF. The DNA for the CDR3 is TGTGCCAGCATCGTAGGGGGGACTAGCTGGTACGAGCAGTACTTC.

This clonotype occurred many times. This chain uses TRBV29-1 with TRBJ2-1, with D possibly being TRBD2 (6 bases). CDR1 and CDR2 (germline): SQVTM, ANQGSEA. Trimming removed 1 base from V and 9 bases from J, with 10 bases in between. This CDR3 spans 12 amino acids. CDR3 coding DNA: TGCAGCGTTGAAGGACTAGTGGGTGAGCAGTTCTTC. Translated: CSVEGLVGEQFF.

In its sample, this clonotype was seen a few times. This chain uses TRBV19 with TRBJ2-3; 11 bases line up with TRBD2. CDR3 length equals 15 residues. Germline CDR1 reads LNHDA; CDR2 reads SQIVND (reference sequence). V shed 6 bases, J shed 5 bases, and the junction held 7 bases outside the gene matches. CDR3 nucleotides: TGTGCCAGTAGACTACTAGCGGGAGCTGGAGATACGCAGTATTTT. Residues: CASRLLAGAGDTQYF.

The rearrangement joins TRBV20-1 to TRBJ2-2, with TRBD2 matching 16 bases. The trim removed 1 base at V and 7 bases at J, leaving 3 bases unmatched. Germline CDR1 DFQATT, CDR2 SNEGSKA (reference sequence). CDR3 length: 16 residues. The DNA for the CDR3 is TGCAGTGCTAGAGCCGGGACTAGCGGGAGGGGCGGGGAGCTGTTTTTT. It specifies CSARAGTSGRGGELFF.

This clonotype occurred a few times. This chain links TRBV20-1 with TRBJ2-5, with 12 bases that match TRBD2. Germline CDR1 is DFQATT and CDR2 is SNEGSKA (reference sequence). CDR3 length: 17 residues. The ends lost 0 bases at V and 1 base at J; junction bases unmatched: 6. The CDR3 region is CSARETRLAGVQETQYF. The CDR3 bases are TGCAGTGCTAGAGAAACCCGACTAGCGGGGGTCCAAGAGACCCAGTACTTC.

The chain carries TRBV28 and TRBJ2-7; D is unclear. The CDR3 has 12 residues. Trimming cost V 5 bases and J 3 bases, with 8 bases left between them. The germline gives CDR1 MDHEN, CDR2 SYDVKM. The CDR3 protein is CASSQEHYEQYF. CDR3 sequence (DNA): TGTGCCAGCAGTCAGGAGCACTACGAGCAGTACTTC.

The table lists this clonotype with many counts. The rearrangement links TRBV6-2 or TRBV6-3 to TRBJ1-2; 8 nucleotides line up with TRBD1. CDR3 length equals 13 residues. Germline CDR1 is MNHEY and CDR2 is SVGEGT. Losses at the gene ends were 7 bases for V and 8 bases for J; bases not matched to a gene: 9. The CDR3: CASTNGQGRGYTF. CDR3 sequence (DNA): TGTGCCAGCACTAACGGACAGGGACGCGGCTACACCTTC.

A word on this clonotype: One end of the junction fails to match germline, which may point to a read error. The rearrangement joins TRBV3-1 to TRBJ2-3; the D gene could be TRBD1 or TRBD2 (5 bases each). This CDR3 contains 17 residues. CDR1 is LGHDT and CDR2 is YNNKEL in the germline V gene (reference sequence). CDR3 bases: TGTGCCAGCACCCAAGCCAGGGACCGCCAAAGCACAGATACGCAGTATTTT. It encodes CASTQARDRQSTDTQYF.

This clonotype was counted only a few times. The genes are TRBV18 and TRBJ2-7; no reliable D call. The V end lost 0 bases, the J end lost 2 bases, and 8 bases lay between the germline ends. This CDR3 comprises 14 residues. Germline V gives CDR1 KGHSH, CDR2 LQKENI. In DNA form, the CDR3 reads TGTGCCAGCTCACCACCGTCAAAAACCTACGAGCAGTACTTC. This sequence encodes CASSPPSKTYEQYF.

This chain links TRBV18 with TRBJ1-6, with no clear D. There are 14 residues in the CDR3. V was pared by 3 bases and J by 5 bases, with 8 bases between. The germline gives CDR1 KGHSH, CDR2 LQKENI. The CDR3 coding sequence is TGTGCCAGCTCACCGGCGGTGAATAATTCACCCCTCCACTTT. Translation: CASSPAVNNSPLHF.

The rearrangement links TRBV12-3 or TRBV12-4 to TRBJ2-7, with TRBD1 matching 12 bases. Trimming removed 2 bases from V and 5 bases from J; junction bases left unmatched: 4. The CDR3 covers 15 residues. The CDR3 protein is CASSLIGTGGNEQYF. CDR3 coding DNA: TGTGCCAGCAGTTTAATCGGGACAGGGGGCAACGAGCAGTACTTC.

This clonotype came up many times. The chain employs TRBV29-1 and TRBJ2-5; 13 bases line up with TRBD2. The CDR3 runs 12 residues. Losses at the gene ends were 6 bases for V and 5 bases for J; bases not matched to a gene: 0. The germline V gene encodes CDR1 SQVTM and CDR2 ANQGSEA. CDR3 nucleotide sequence: TGCAGCGTACTAGCGGGGGGGGAGACCCAGTACTTC. This translates into CSVLAGGETQYF.

Written as DNA, the CDR3 is TGCAGCGTTGAAGGGACGGGAGATACGCAGTATTTT. It is translated as CSVEGTGDTQYF. V gene TRBV29-1 combines with J gene TRBJ2-3; D unresolved. CDR1 and CDR2 (germline): SQVTM, ANQGSEA. Trimming took off 1 base at V and 5 bases at J, with 7 bases between the two ends. The CDR3 has 12 residues.

This clonotype was recorded many times. This chain links TRBV12-3 or TRBV12-4 with TRBJ1-1, with 7 bases aligning to TRBD1. This CDR3 region has 13 residues. Trimming cost V 3 bases and J 7 bases; bases outside gene matches: 5. The CDR3 is CASSFRTGGEAFF. The CDR3 coding sequence is TGTGCCAGCAGTTTCAGGACAGGTGGTGAAGCTTTCTTT.

This clonotype was counted ten times or more. This chain uses TRBV27 with TRBJ2-3, with D perhaps TRBD1 (5 bases). In germline, CDR1 is MNHEY, CDR2 SMNVEV (reference sequence). The CDR3 has 14 amino acids. Trimming pared 3 bases from V and 7 bases from J, leaving 14 bases between. Written as DNA, the CDR3 is TGTGCCAGCAGTTTTGGTGGGGCCGCGAATACGCAGTATTTT. Residues: CASSFGGAANTQYF.

This clonotype was seen ten or more times. The chain has TRBV2 and TRBJ2-3; D may be TRBD2 (7 bases). Germline assignment: CDR1 SNHLY and CDR2 FYNNEI. This CDR3 is built from 14 residues. Trimming shortened V by 7 bases and J by 0 bases, and 11 bases separated the two germline ends. The CDR3 spells CASKTGGSTDTQYF. The DNA of the CDR3 is TGTGCCAGCAAAACGGGGGGCAGCACAGATACGCAGTATTTT.